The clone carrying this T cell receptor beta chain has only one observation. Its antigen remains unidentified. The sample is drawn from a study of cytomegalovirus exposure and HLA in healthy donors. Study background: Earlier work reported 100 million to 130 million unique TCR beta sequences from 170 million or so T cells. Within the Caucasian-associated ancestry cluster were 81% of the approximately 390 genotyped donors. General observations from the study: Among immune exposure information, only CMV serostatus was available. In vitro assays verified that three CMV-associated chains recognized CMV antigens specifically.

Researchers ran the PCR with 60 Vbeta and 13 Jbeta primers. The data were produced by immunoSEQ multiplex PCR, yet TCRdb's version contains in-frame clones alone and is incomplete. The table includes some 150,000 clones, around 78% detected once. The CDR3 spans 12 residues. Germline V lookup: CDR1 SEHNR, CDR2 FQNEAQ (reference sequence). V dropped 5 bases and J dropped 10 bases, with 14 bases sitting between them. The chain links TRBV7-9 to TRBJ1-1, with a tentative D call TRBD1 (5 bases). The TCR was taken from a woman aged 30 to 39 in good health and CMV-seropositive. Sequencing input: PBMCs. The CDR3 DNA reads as TGTGCCAGCAGCCCCCAGGGTGTGGTAGCTTTCTTT. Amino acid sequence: CASSPQGVVAFF.